This T cell receptor (beta chain) appears in the sequencing data of a study of vaccination and CD4 T cells after COVID-19. On the study more broadly: Convalescent individuals numbered four females and six males, two being Hispanic. Participants, all vaccine recipients, received two doses of either BNT162b2 or mRNA-1273. Cells received overlapping spike peptides from SARS-CoV-2, HCoV-NL63, HCoV-OC43 and HCoV-229E as stimulation. Control cultures used a CEFX viral epitope pool, an HIV-1 Nef peptide pool, or no peptide.

Oncomine TCR Beta short-read sequencing was applied to DNA from cultured CD4+ T cells. TCRdb passed the PCR reads through MiXCR, listing each CDR3 protein once. The sample lists fewer than 9,000 distinct CDR3 sequences; 40% to 55% were seen once. The CDR3 has 12 amino acids. Germline V gene lookup returns CDR1 DFQATT and CDR2 SNEGSKA (reference sequence). Trimming took 0 bases from V and 4 from J, leaving 6 bases between them. Treatment meaning: roughly 10-day PBMC culture with coronavirus spike peptide pools or control peptides (ViraFEST assay). As concerns this clonotype: Its antigen is currently unknown.

The V gene is TRBV20-1, the J gene TRBJ1-2; D remains unclear. This TCR came from a human donor who had recovered from COVID-19. Material for sequencing was CD4+ T cells from blood, cultured in vitro. CDR3 coding DNA: TGCAGTGCTAGAGACACTGTCTATGGCTACACCTTC. It codes for CSARDTVYGYTF.